This record looks at one T cell receptor beta chain sequence and its context. Which antigen it targets is not known. The input lacks base qualities; no much larger clone sits a single base away. The data were obtained in a study of human T cells and chemical hapten exposure (dated by TCRdb to the early 2020s). With respect to the entire study: For sensitization, 2% DPC in acetone was applied to a 2 cm by 2 cm area of upper inner arm skin. Blood for TCR sequencing was provided by twenty-nine alopecia patients at one to four time points (pre-sensitization, 2, 6 and 24 weeks). Patch tests used Finn chambers with 0.01% DPC on the upper back, scored after 6 days by International Contact Dermatitis Research Group standards. Alopecia areata with under or over 50% scalp involvement, alopecia totalis and alopecia universalis were represented in the patient cohort, which was mostly female. Patient blood was sampled pre-sensitization (week 0) and at 2, 6 and about 24 weeks after DPC sensitization. The study tracked peripheral blood TCR repertoire changes in vivo during primary and secondary sensitization to the hapten diphenylcyclopropenone (DPC) in alopecia patients. Libraries were combined into a pool for sequencing, and differences in TCR yield between samples came mainly from small differences in library volumes within the pool. Patients additionally received weekly therapeutic DPC doses to the scalp throughout the approximately 25-week study period.

What the work shows at the level of the full study, not this receptor alone: Alopecia, a presumed autoimmune disease, was present in all patients, so the immune response of the patients might differ from that of healthy individuals. Significantly more large CDR3 similarity clusters were formed by expanded TCRs than by pre-sensitization or healthy control sets, consistent with antigen-driven responses. Repeated subsampling changed both the strength of the expansion versus patch-test correlation and the threshold at which that correlation became significant. No change with DPC sensitization was found in the number of TCRs above 1 in 1000 frequency, and no evidence of global repertoire structure alterations was found. A positive correlation was found between the number of PT1 expanded TCRs and patch test score, with significance reached at thresholds 8, 16 and 32 but not 4.

The method was RACE. Sequencing was carried out with a NextSeq 500. During library preparation, unique molecular identifiers were attached to individual cDNA molecules so that TCRs could be counted in a quantitative, reproducible way. For every blood RNA sample, sequencing covered both the TCR alpha and TCR beta chains. Per the source publication's procedure: The median number of TCRs per sample was roughly 100,000, ranging from 23,224 to 690,600. V, J and CDR3 annotation of the TCR reads was carried out using the Decombinator software suite. Every sample was subsampled to the same number of TCRs (28,000) for the PS versus PT1 abundance plots. TCRs were defined as expanded if absent before sensitization and observed at least eight times at the 2-week time point. TCRdb's own reprocessing of the public reads used fastp at Q25 and MiXCR and kept productive beta chains. Every entry covers one CDR3 protein and lists the most common genes and DNA from its rows. TCRdb's processing, not the authors' own work, is the source of the V and J calls. Present in this sample are tens of thousands of distinct CDR3 sequences, 10% of which were seen just once. About 1.5% of the sample lies in the top ten.

The meaning of the sample's time point label: patch test 1, 2 weeks after DPC sensitization. The sample's treatment or condition label, in plain terms: therapeutic diphenylcyclopropenone sensitization with weekly scalp DPC. At every patch-test visit, the blood draw took place before the patch test was put on. Patients were considered eligible if aged 18 to 70, diagnosed with alopecia and deemed suitable for DPC therapy, and patients were excluded if pregnant. Unfractionated whole blood was collected in Tempus Blood RNA tubes, and total RNA was extracted from that blood. There are 12 amino acids in the CDR3, from cysteine to phenylalanine inclusive. Just the 36-base CDR3 DNA is kept, in frame starting at base 1. Reading the germline V gene gives CDR1 SQVTM and CDR2 ANQGSEA. The germline ends are 10 bases apart after V is trimmed by 4 bases and J by 4 bases.

The receptor's source is a woman aged 50 to 65 with alopecia areata. Some clones in this sample may be carry-over from other donors' samples. This chain joins TRBV29-1 to TRBJ2-5; TRBD2 is a possible D gene, resting on 5 matching bases. This material consisted of whole blood, taken in connection with sensitization to the hapten diphenylcyclopropenone (DPC). The CDR3 region reads CSVVGRGETQYF. The sequenced DNA: TGCAGCGTTGTGGGGAGAGGAGAGACCCAGTACTTC. The full variable domain, completed from the reference TRBV29-1 and TRBJ2-5 proteins outside the CDR3, reads SAVISQKPSRDICQRGTSLTIQCQVDSQVTMMFWYRQQPGQSLTLIATANQGSEATYESGFVIDKFPISRPNLTFSTLTVSNMSPEDSSIYLCSVVGRGETQYFGPGTRLLVL.